A single sample gave rise to the 23 T cell receptor beta chains below, sequenced in a study of cytomegalovirus exposure and HLA in healthy donors. Amplification used 60 Vbeta primers and 13 Jbeta primers. TCRdb keeps only in-frame clones here, not all; method: immunoSEQ multiplex PCR. Seen here are some 200,000 clones, over 65% observed once, and the top ten hold 15%. The sequenced sample was PBMCs. Receptor source: a middle-aged man in good health and CMV-seronegative.

This clone was picked up a small number of times. The chain carries TRBV18 and TRBJ1-2; D perhaps matches TRBD1 (5 bases). Trimming took off 1 base at V and 3 bases at J, with 9 bases between the two ends. CDR3 length equals 14 residues. CDR1 KGHSH and CDR2 LQKENI come from the germline V gene. The CDR3 coding sequence is TGTGCCAGCTCACCACTAAAGACAGACTATGGCTACACCTTC. It specifies CASSPLKTDYGYTF.

In its sample, this clone was seen once. The chain combines TRBV6-6 with TRBJ1-1; TRBD1 agrees at 8 bases. The CDR3 has 15 amino acids. Germline lookup yields CDR1 MNHNY and CDR2 SVGAGI (reference sequence). V trimming: 5 bases; J trimming: 6 bases; junction bases outside the gene matches: 11. This chain's CDR3 is CASSRDRGINPEAFF. The CDR3 DNA reads TGTGCCAGCAGTCGAGACAGGGGAATCAACCCTGAAGCTTTCTTT.

The chain joins TRBV7-8 to TRBJ2-1; D perhaps matches TRBD1 (5 bases). V was shortened by 3 bases and J by 4 bases, with 7 bases between the two germline ends. This CDR3 has 13 amino acids. CDR1 SGHVS and CDR2 FQNEAQ come from the germline V gene. The CDR3 loop reads CASSLGLYNEQFF. In nucleotides, the CDR3 is TGTGCCAGCAGCTTGGGGCTTTACAATGAGCAGTTCTTC.

The chain joins TRBV9 to TRBJ2-1, with 7 bases lining up with TRBD2. The V segment lost 6 bases and the J segment 4 bases; nucleotides outside the gene matches: 7. Germline V gene data show CDR1 as SGDLS and CDR2 as YYNGEE. This CDR3 spans 14 amino acids. The CDR3 here is CASTRGGGYNEQFF. The DNA of the CDR3 is TGTGCCAGCACCCGCGGGGGTGGATACAATGAGCAGTTCTTC.

The rearrangement uses TRBV18 and TRBJ1-2; 10 positions match TRBD1. Unmatched junction bases numbered 4, after V lost 2 bases and J lost 4 bases. Germline assignment: CDR1 KGHSH and CDR2 LQKENI. The CDR3 is 15 amino acids. The CDR3 loop reads CASSPGTGEFYGYTF. The CDR3 DNA reads TGTGCCAGCTCACCAGGGACAGGGGAGTTCTATGGCTACACCTTC.

This rearrangement joins TRBV6-4 to TRBJ2-1; possible D gene TRBD1, 5 bases. Trimming cost V 0 bases and J 9 bases, with 6 bases left between them. This CDR3 has 12 amino acids. CDR1 is MRHNA, CDR2 SNTAGT, per germline. CDR3 loop: CASSDSGAEQFF. The CDR3 DNA reads as TGTGCCAGCAGTGACTCTGGGGCTGAGCAGTTCTTC.

The chain recombines TRBV28 with TRBJ2-3, with TRBD2 identical over 12 bases. The CDR3 length is 14 residues. V was clipped by 5 bases and J by 5 bases; unmatched bases: 2. Germline V gene sequence: CDR1 MDHEN, CDR2 SYDVKM. CDR3 region: CASSLAGGRDTQYF. For the CDR3, the DNA is TGTGCCAGCAGTCTAGCGGGAGGGCGAGATACGCAGTATTTT.

J is TRBJ2-5 and V is TRBV6-5, with a tentative D call TRBD2 (7 bases). Germline V gives CDR1 MNHEY, CDR2 SVGAGI. The V and J ends lost 4 bases and 5 bases respectively, with 17 bases between them. The CDR3 covers 15 residues. CDR3 sequence reads: CASSSLGGRGETQYF. The CDR3 nucleotides are TGTGCCAGCAGTTCCCTAGGGGGGCGGGGGGAGACCCAGTACTTC.

This chain links TRBV5-1 with TRBJ1-6, with 7 bases that match TRBD1. Per germline, CDR1 SGHRS and CDR2 YFSETQ. After removal of 4 bases from V and 6 bases from J, the junction contained 7 bases not matched to a gene. The CDR3 contains 15 residues. CDR3 sequence (DNA): TGCGCCAGCAGCCCAGGGACAGCGCCTAATTCACCCCTCCACTTT. This codes for CASSPGTAPNSPLHF.

The rearrangement links TRBV5-1 to TRBJ1-2, with TRBD1 matching 8 bases. This CDR3 contains 13 residues. V trimming: 4 bases; J trimming: 3 bases; junction bases outside the gene matches: 2. The germline V gene has CDR1 SGHRS and CDR2 YFSETQ. Written as DNA, the CDR3 is TGCGCCAGCAGCCCACAGGGGGACTATGGCTACACCTTC. Amino acid sequence: CASSPQGDYGYTF.

The rearrangement uses TRBV2 and TRBJ2-3; D not resolved. The ends were cut back, 4 bases at V and 0 bases at J, with 8 bases in the middle. This CDR3 is built from 14 residues. The V gene's germline CDR1 is SNHLY and CDR2 FYNNEI. CDR3 coding DNA: TGTGCCAGCAGTGTGGGTAGCAGCACAGATACGCAGTATTTT. Translated: CASSVGSSTDTQYF.

V is TRBV11-2 and J is TRBJ2-7; D may be TRBD1 (5 bases). The CDR3 length is 13 residues. Trimming took 5 bases from V and 4 from J, leaving 12 bases between them. CDR1 and CDR2 from the germline V gene are SGHAT and FQNNGV. The CDR3 reads CASSLLQGYEQYF. The CDR3, as DNA: TGTGCCAGCAGCCTACTCCAGGGTTACGAGCAGTACTTC.

This rearrangement joins TRBV19 to TRBJ1-6; TRBD1 matches at 8 bases. Germline lookup yields CDR1 LNHDA and CDR2 SQIVND (reference sequence). The trim removed 7 bases at V and 8 bases at J, leaving 4 bases unmatched. The length of the CDR3 is 13 residues. CDR3 DNA sequence: TGTGCCAGTAAAGGGACAGGCTATTCACCCCTCCACTTT. Translation: CASKGTGYSPLHF. Supplemented by reference TRBV19 and TRBJ1-6, the full variable domain reads DGGITQSPKYLFRKEGQNVTLSCEQNLNHDAMYWYRQDPGQGLRLIYYSQIVNDFQKGDIAEGYSVSREKKESFPLTVTSAQKNPTAFYLCASKGTGYSPLHFGNGTRLTVT.

V and J are TRBV4-3 and TRBJ1-2; 8 bases map to TRBD1. The V gene's germline CDR1 is LGHNA and CDR2 YSLEER. The V segment lost 3 bases and the J segment 7 bases; nucleotides outside the gene matches: 7. The CDR3 consists of 14 residues. Written as DNA, the CDR3 is TGCGCCAGCAGCCAGGACAGGGAAATCGGTGGCTACACCTTC. It yields the protein CASSQDREIGGYTF.

V is TRBV5-4 and J is TRBJ2-1; TRBD2 agrees at 8 bases. The CDR3 spans 14 residues. J gave up 9 bases and V 6 bases, and 11 bases lay outside the gene matches. Germline V CDR1 and CDR2: SGHNT, YYREEE (reference sequence). CDR3 bases: TGTGCCAGCACCCTCGTTGGGGCGGGGGGTGAGCAGTTCTTC. Translated: CASTLVGAGGEQFF.

The V call is TRBV29-1, the J call TRBJ1-2, with D maybe TRBD1 (5 bases). Germline lookup yields CDR1 SQVTM and CDR2 ANQGSEA. V lost 3 bases to trimming and J lost 6 bases, with 11 bases between them. The CDR3 extends over 12 amino acids. The DNA of the CDR3 is TGCAGCGTTGATGGGGGGTTGAATGGCTACACCTTC. Translating it yields CSVDGGLNGYTF.

This clone was seen only a few times. The chain uses TRBV7-3 and TRBJ2-5, with 10 bases identical to TRBD2. The ends lost 5 bases at V and 2 bases at J; junction bases unmatched: 5. The germline CDR1 and CDR2 sequences are SGHTA and FQGTGA. The CDR3 spans 15 residues. The CDR3 region has the DNA TGTGCCAGCAGCGCAGCGGGAGGGTATCAAGAGACCCAGTACTTC. Amino acids: CASSAAGGYQETQYF.

V and J are TRBV30 and TRBJ1-3; no firm D call. V lost 0 bases to trimming and J lost 2 bases, with 5 bases between them. This CDR3 comprises 13 residues. Looked up from germline, CDR1 is GTSNPN and CDR2 is SVGIG (reference sequence). For the CDR3, the DNA is TGTGCCTGGAGTGTGGCAACTGGAAACACCATATATTTT. This gives the protein CAWSVATGNTIYF.

The CDR3 protein is CSVGGHQETQYF. The CDR3 DNA follows: TGCAGCGTTGGGGGGCACCAAGAGACCCAGTACTTC. The V and J genes are TRBV29-1 and TRBJ2-5; the D gene is possibly TRBD1 (6 bases). Trimming removed 4 bases at V and 0 bases at J, with 6 bases between. Germline CDR1 and CDR2: SQVTM and ANQGSEA. This CDR3 is built from 12 residues.

This chain joins TRBV14 and TRBJ2-1; TRBD2 agrees at 13 bases. Germline V gene sequence: CDR1 SGHDN, CDR2 FVKESK. J lost 4 bases, V lost 4 bases, and 4 bases had no gene match. This CDR3 contains 16 residues. The CDR3 bases are TGTGCCAGCAGCCGTATGACTAGCGGGGGGTACAATGAGCAGTTCTTC. Translation gives CASSRMTSGGYNEQFF.

This clone was recorded a few times. As DNA, the CDR3 is TGTGCCAGCAGCTTGCCCCAGACTGCTAACACCGGGGAGCTGTTTTTT. This sequence encodes CASSLPQTANTGELFF. The chain carries TRBV5-5 and TRBJ2-2; no clear D. CDR3 length: 16 amino acids. Trimming removed 1 base from V and 2 bases from J, with 12 bases in between. Germline V CDR1 and CDR2: SGHKS, YYEKEE (reference sequence).

The DNA for the CDR3 is TGCGCCAGCAGCGGATGGGGTAGCGGGAGGGCAGTGGGTGAGCAGTTCTTC. Its protein product is CASSGWGSGRAVGEQFF. V gene TRBV5-1 combines with J gene TRBJ2-1; TRBD2 aligns across 11 bases. CDR1 is SGHRS, CDR2 YFSETQ, per germline. V lost 4 bases, J lost 9 bases, and 15 bases stayed unmatched. This CDR3 contains 17 residues.

The chain has TRBV28 and TRBJ2-7, with D perhaps TRBD2 (6 bases). The CDR3 is 14 residues long. Trimming removed 5 bases at V and 9 bases at J, with 20 bases between. CDR1 is MDHEN, CDR2 SYDVKM, per germline. Here the CDR3 reads CASSRRDAPEGQYF. The CDR3 DNA follows: TGTGCCAGCAGTAGAAGGGACGCGCCGGAGGGGCAGTACTTC.